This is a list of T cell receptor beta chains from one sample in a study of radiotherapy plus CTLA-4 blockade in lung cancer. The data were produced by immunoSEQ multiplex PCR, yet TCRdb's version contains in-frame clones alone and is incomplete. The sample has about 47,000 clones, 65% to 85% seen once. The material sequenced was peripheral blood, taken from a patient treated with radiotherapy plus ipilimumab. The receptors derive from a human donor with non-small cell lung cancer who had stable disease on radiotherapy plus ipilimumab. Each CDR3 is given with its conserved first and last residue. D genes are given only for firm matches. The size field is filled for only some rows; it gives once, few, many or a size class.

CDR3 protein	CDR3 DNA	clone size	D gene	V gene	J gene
CASSFRGLDYGYTF	TGTGCCAGCAGCTTCAGGGGGCTCGACTATGGCTACACCTTC	-	TRBD1	TRBV5-4	TRBJ1-2
CASSLAQRDTQYF	TGTGCCAGCAGCTTAGCCCAGCGAGATACGCAGTATTTT	-	-	TRBV7-9	TRBJ2-3
CASSSGGQGGAEAFF	TGTGCCAGCAGCTCAGGAGGACAGGGTGGCGCTGAAGCTTTCTTT	-	TRBD1	TRBV11-3	TRBJ1-1
CASSLNQNTGELFF	TGCGCCAGCAGCTTGAATCAGAACACCGGGGAGCTGTTTTTT	-	-	TRBV5-1	TRBJ2-2
CASSLGRRADTQYF	TGTGCCAGCAGCTTAGGTCGTCGGGCGGATACGCAGTATTTT	-	-	TRBV7-2	TRBJ2-3
CASGDLIGNSPLHF	TGTGCCAGCGGGGACCTCATTGGCAATTCACCCCTCCACTTT	-	-	TRBV28	TRBJ1-6
CASSLGQGGGYTF	TGTGCCAGCAGTTTAGGACAGGGGGGAGGCTACACCTTC	-	TRBD1	TRBV28	TRBJ1-2
CASSYGRSSTDTQYF	TGTGCCAGCAGTTACGGACGATCTAGCACAGATACGCAGTATTTT	once	-	TRBV6-5	TRBJ2-3
CASSEGWNTGELFF	TGTGCCAGCAGTGAAGGGTGGAACACCGGGGAGCTGTTTTTT	-	-	TRBV6-1	TRBJ2-2
CASSQRGGLETQYF	TGTGCCAGCAGCCAAAGAGGGGGGCTGGAGACCCAGTACTTC	-	-	TRBV6-5	TRBJ2-5
CASSLSGTEAFF	TGTGCCAGCAGTTTATCGGGGACTGAAGCTTTCTTT	few	-	TRBV27	TRBJ1-1
CASRQGPTPNTEAFF	TGTGCCAGTAGACAGGGGCCCACACCGAACACTGAAGCTTTCTTT	once	TRBD1	TRBV19	TRBJ1-1
CASSGRDRKEGYTF	TGTGCCAGCAGCGGTAGGGACAGAAAGGAGGGCTACACCTTC	-	TRBD1	TRBV9	TRBJ1-2
CASSASGISETQYF	TGTGCCAGCAGTGCATCCGGGATATCGGAGACCCAGTACTTC	once	-	TRBV9	TRBJ2-5
CASSQGITGVNEKLFF	TGCGCCAGCAGCCAAGGCATTACAGGGGTGAATGAAAAACTGTTTTTT	-	TRBD1	TRBV4-1	TRBJ1-4
CASSPGKQGWETQYF	TGTGCCAGCAGCCCAGGAAAACAGGGGTGGGAGACCCAGTACTTC	-	TRBD1	TRBV7-9	TRBJ2-5
CASSASGNQPQHF	TGTGCCAGTAGTGCATCAGGGAATCAGCCCCAGCATTTT	-	-	TRBV19	TRBJ1-5
CASSLAGAPDTQYF	TGTGCCAGCAGCTTAGCGGGGGCCCCAGATACGCAGTATTTT	-	-	TRBV7-8	TRBJ2-3
CASSYSQGRNQPQHF	TGTGCCAGCAGTTACTCACAAGGCCGCAATCAGCCCCAGCATTTT	-	-	TRBV6-6	TRBJ1-5
CASSPQRGTEAFF	TGTGCCAGCAGCCCGCAAAGGGGGACTGAAGCTTTCTTT	-	-	TRBV5-6	TRBJ1-1
CASSYDGKNYGYTF	TGTGCCAGCAGTTACGACGGAAAAAACTATGGCTACACCTTC	few	-	TRBV6-5	TRBJ1-2
CAWSGLAGNTGELFF	TGTGCCTGGAGTGGACTAGCGGGCAACACCGGGGAGCTGTTTTTT	-	TRBD2	TRBV30	TRBJ2-2
CASSSDRGNYGYTF	TGTGCCAGCAGCTCCGACAGGGGAAACTATGGCTACACCTTC	-	TRBD1	TRBV14	TRBJ1-2
CASSFRMGSSFNSPLHF	TGTGCCAGCAGCTTCCGGATGGGGAGCTCCTTTAATTCTCCCCTCCACTTT	-	-	TRBV7-7	TRBJ1-6
CASSQDLYQETQYF	TGTGCCAGCAGCCAGGACCTGTACCAAGAGACCCAGTACTTC	-	-	TRBV7-6	TRBJ2-5
CASRSTGTPLHF	TGTGCCAGCAGATCGACAGGGACACCCCTCCACTTT	few	TRBD1	TRBV6-5	TRBJ1-6
CASSWSAGGNNEQFF	TGTGCCAGCAGCTGGTCAGCGGGGGGGAACAATGAGCAGTTCTTC	-	TRBD2	TRBV11-2	TRBJ2-1
CASSEAGSSYNEQFF	TGTGCCAGTAGTGAGGCGGGGAGTTCCTACAATGAGCAGTTCTTC	few	-	TRBV19	TRBJ2-1
CASNWGNANYGYTF	TGTGCCAGCAATTGGGGAAACGCTAACTATGGCTACACCTTC	-	-	TRBV6-6	TRBJ1-2
CASSLWVTGELFF	TGTGCCAGCAGTTTGTGGGTTACCGGGGAGCTGTTTTTT	-	-	TRBV27	TRBJ2-2
CASSESKKGGNTIYF	TGTGCCAGCAGTGAATCGAAAAAGGGTGGAAACACCATATATTTT	medium-sized	-	TRBV2	TRBJ1-3
CASSSTASTDTQYF	TGCGCCAGCAGCTCGACAGCTAGCACAGATACGCAGTATTTT	-	-	TRBV5-1	TRBJ2-3
CASSLQANTEAFF	TGCGCCAGCAGCTTACAGGCGAACACTGAAGCTTTCTTT	-	-	TRBV5-1	TRBJ1-1
CAISRTGRPLEQYF	TGTGCCATCAGTCGGACAGGGAGGCCCCTCGAGCAGTACTTC	-	TRBD1	TRBV10-3	TRBJ2-7
CASRTNTEAFF	TGCGCCAGCAGGACGAACACTGAAGCTTTCTTT	-	-	TRBV5-1	TRBJ1-1
CASSEWGARETEAFF	TGCGCCAGCAGTGAGTGGGGGGCTCGGGAGACTGAAGCTTTCTTT	-	-	TRBV10-1	TRBJ1-1
CASSLAGGPTDTQYF	TGTGCCAGCAGCTTAGCGGGGGGCCCCACAGATACGCAGTATTTT	-	-	TRBV7-8	TRBJ2-3
CASSERDRGDYNEQFF	TGTGCCAGCAGCGAACGTGACAGGGGGGATTACAATGAGCAGTTCTTC	-	TRBD1	TRBV7-2	TRBJ2-1
CSEGLMNTEAFF	TGCAGCGAGGGGTTAATGAACACTGAAGCTTTCTTT	-	-	TRBV29-1	TRBJ1-1
CASSLGDRGNEQFF	TGCGCCAGCAGCTTGGGGGACAGGGGCAATGAGCAGTTCTTC	-	TRBD1	TRBV5-1	TRBJ2-1
CASSFVRRGYGYTF	TGTGCCAGCAGCTTTGTAAGGCGGGGCTATGGCTACACCTTC	once	-	TRBV12-1	TRBJ1-2
CASSDLGTQPNTEAFF	TGTGCCAGCAGTGATTTGGGAACACAGCCGAACACTGAAGCTTTCTTT	-	-	TRBV2	TRBJ1-1
CAILTDGSYEQYF	TGTGCCATCCTAACGGACGGATCCTACGAGCAGTACTTC	-	-	TRBV7-9	TRBJ2-7
CASSIVELAKNIQYF	TGTGCCAGTAGTATAGTAGAACTAGCCAAAAACATTCAGTACTTC	-	-	TRBV19	TRBJ2-4
CASSTIGRGNQPQHF	TGTGCCAGTAGTACGATCGGCAGGGGCAATCAGCCCCAGCATTTT	-	-	TRBV19	TRBJ1-5
CASMLAGGYNEQFF	TGTGCCAGCATGTTAGCGGGGGGTTACAATGAGCAGTTCTTC	once	TRBD2	TRBV28	TRBJ2-1
CASSPDRVELVGYTF	TGTGCCAGCTCACCCGACAGGGTGGAATTAGTTGGCTACACCTTC	-	TRBD1	TRBV18	TRBJ1-2
CASSQAGLEQYF	TGTGCCAGCAGCCAAGCAGGGTTGGAGCAGTACTTC	-	-	TRBV16	TRBJ2-7
CASSLTGTGGGTDTQYF	TGTGCCAGCAGCTTAACCGGGACAGGAGGTGGCACAGATACGCAGTATTTT	-	TRBD1	TRBV11-1	TRBJ2-3
CASSPGRPRYTF	TGTGCCAGCAGCCCAGGACGGCCTCGGTACACCTTC	few	-	TRBV7-8	TRBJ1-2
CASSQESGANVLTF	TGCGCCAGCAGCCAAGAATCTGGGGCCAACGTCCTGACTTTC	-	-	TRBV4-1	TRBJ2-6
CASSLLSLEGQPQHF	TGTGCCAGCAGCTTATTATCCTTAGAGGGTCAGCCCCAGCATTTT	-	-	TRBV7-8	TRBJ1-5